This T cell receptor beta chain was profiled in a study of somatic mutations in cytotoxic T cells in rheumatoid arthritis. The study's findings and limits: Rheumatoid arthritis patients were compared with age-matched healthy controls, and their CD8+ T-cell clonality did not differ significantly.

Germline loops: CDR1 ENHRY, CDR2 SYGVKD. Trimming cost V 0 bases and J 3 bases, with 12 bases left between them. The CDR3 spans 17 residues. On this clone: Its antigen is unknown.

Data came from immunoSEQ multiplex PCR; TCRdb stores just in-frame clones and leaves some out. The sample yields under 12,000 clones, approximately 80% seen once. Separation of CD4+ and CD8+ cells was performed by positive magnetic bead selection, and purity was verified by flow cytometry. This chain connects TRBV10-3 to TRBJ2-6, with D possibly being TRBD1 (5 bases). This receptor was obtained from a woman aged 55-75 years with rheumatoid arthritis. Source material: CD8+ T cells sorted from blood. The CDR3 sequence is CAISESMTVSGANVLTF. As DNA, the CDR3 is TGTGCCATCAGTGAGTCGATGACAGTTAGTGGGGCCAACGTCCTGACTTTC.